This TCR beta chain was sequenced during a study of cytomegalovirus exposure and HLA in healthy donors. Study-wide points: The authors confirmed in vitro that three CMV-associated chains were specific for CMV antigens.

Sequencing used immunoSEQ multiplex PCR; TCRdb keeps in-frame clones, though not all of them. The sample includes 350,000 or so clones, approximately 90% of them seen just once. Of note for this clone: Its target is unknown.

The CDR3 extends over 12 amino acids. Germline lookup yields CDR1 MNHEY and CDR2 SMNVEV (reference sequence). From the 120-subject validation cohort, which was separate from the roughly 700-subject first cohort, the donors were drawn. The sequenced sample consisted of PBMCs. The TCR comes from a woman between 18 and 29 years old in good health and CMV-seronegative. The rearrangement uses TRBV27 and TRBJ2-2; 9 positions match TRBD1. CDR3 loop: CTDRGVGGELFF. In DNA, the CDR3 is TGTACCGACAGGGGGGTGGGCGGGGAGCTGTTTTTT.